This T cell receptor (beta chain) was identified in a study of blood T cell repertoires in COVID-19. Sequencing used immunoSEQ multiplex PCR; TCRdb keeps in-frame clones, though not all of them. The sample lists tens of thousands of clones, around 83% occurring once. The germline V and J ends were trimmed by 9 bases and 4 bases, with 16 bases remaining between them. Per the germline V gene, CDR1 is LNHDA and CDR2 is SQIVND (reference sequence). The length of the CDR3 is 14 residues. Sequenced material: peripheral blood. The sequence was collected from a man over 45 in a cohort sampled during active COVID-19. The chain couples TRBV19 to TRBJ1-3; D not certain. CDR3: CASTPGTGGNTIYF. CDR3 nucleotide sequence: TGTGCCAGCACCCCGGGTACGGGAGGAAACACCATATATTTT.